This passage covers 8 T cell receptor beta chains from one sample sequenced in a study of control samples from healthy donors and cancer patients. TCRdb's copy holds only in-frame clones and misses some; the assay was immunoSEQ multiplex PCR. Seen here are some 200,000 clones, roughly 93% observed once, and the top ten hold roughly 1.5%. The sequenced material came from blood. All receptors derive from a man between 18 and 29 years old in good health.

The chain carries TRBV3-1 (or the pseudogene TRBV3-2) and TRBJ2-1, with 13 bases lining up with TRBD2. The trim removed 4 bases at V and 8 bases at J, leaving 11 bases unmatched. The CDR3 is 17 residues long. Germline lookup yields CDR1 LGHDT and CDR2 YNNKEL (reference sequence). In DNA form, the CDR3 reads TGTGCCAGCAGCCCCTCACTCACTAGCGGGGGGGGCTATGAGCAGTTCTTC. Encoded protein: CASSPSLTSGGGYEQFF.

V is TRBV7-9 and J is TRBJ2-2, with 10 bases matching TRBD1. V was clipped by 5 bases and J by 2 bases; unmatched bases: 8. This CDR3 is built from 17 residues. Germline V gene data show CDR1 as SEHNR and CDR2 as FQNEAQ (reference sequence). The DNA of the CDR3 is TGTGCCAGCAGCCCCCGAGACAGGGGGCATAACACCGGGGAGCTGTTTTTT. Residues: CASSPRDRGHNTGELFF.

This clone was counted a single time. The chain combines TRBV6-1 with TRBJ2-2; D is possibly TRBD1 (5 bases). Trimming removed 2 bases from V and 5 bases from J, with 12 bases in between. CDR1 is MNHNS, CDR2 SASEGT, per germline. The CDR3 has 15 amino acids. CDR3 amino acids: CASSELAGITGELFF. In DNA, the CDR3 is TGTGCCAGCAGTGAATTGGCAGGGATAACCGGGGAGCTGTTTTTT.

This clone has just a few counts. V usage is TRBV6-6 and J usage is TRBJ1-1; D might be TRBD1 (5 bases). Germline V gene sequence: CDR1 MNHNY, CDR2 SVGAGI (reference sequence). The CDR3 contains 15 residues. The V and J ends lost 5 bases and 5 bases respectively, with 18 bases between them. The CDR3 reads CASSQDSSGATEAFF. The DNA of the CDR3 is TGTGCCAGCAGTCAAGACAGCTCTGGCGCTACTGAAGCTTTCTTT.

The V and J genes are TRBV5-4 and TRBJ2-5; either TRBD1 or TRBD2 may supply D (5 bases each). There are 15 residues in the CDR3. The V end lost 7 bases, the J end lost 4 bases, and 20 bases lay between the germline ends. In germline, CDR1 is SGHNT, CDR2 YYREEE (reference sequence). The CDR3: CASRPGLAKLETQYF. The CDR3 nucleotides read TGTGCCAGCCGGCCGGGGCTAGCAAAATTAGAGACCCAGTACTTC.

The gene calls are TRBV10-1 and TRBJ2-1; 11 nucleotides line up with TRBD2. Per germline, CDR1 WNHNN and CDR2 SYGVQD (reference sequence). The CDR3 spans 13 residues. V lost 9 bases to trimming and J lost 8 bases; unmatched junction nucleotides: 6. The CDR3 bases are TGCGCCAGTATAGCGGGGGGGCCGGATGAGCAGTTCTTC. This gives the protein CASIAGGPDEQFF.

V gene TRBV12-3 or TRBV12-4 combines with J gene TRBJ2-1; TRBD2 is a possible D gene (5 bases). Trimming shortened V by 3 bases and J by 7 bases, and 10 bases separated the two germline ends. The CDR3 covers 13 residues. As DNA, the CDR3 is TGTGCCAGCAGTTTCGGACTCCATAATGAGCAGTTCTTC. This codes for CASSFGLHNEQFF.

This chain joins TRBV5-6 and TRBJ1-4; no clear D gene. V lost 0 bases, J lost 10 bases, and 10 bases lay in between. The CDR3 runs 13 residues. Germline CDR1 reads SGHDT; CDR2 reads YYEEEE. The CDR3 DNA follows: TGTGCCAGCAGCTTGGCCGTAGCCAGAAAACTGTTTTTT. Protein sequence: CASSLAVARKLFF.